This TCR beta chain was retrieved from a study of technical replicates of blood from a few donors. This clone was seen once. Using immunoSEQ multiplex PCR, the repertoire was profiled, and TCRdb retains in-frame clones only, with some absent. The sample lists 79,000 or so clones; around nine tenths were seen once. V lost 6 bases, J lost 3 bases, and 9 bases lay in between. CDR1 and CDR2 (germline): LNHDA, SQIVND (reference sequence). CDR3 length equals 13 residues. The J gene is TRBJ1-3, the V gene TRBV19; no clear D gene. This receptor was identified in a human donor in good health. The sample comprised T cells isolated from PBMCs. DNA for the CDR3: TGTGCCAGTAGCAGACGGGGTGGAAACACCATATATTTT. Translated: CASSRRGGNTIYF. Together with reference TRBV19 and TRBJ1-3, the CDR3 gives the full variable domain: DGGITQSPKYLFRKEGQNVTLSCEQNLNHDAMYWYRQDPGQGLRLIYYSQIVNDFQKGDIAEGYSVSREKKESFPLTVTSAQKNPTAFYLCASSRRGGNTIYFGEGSWLTVV.